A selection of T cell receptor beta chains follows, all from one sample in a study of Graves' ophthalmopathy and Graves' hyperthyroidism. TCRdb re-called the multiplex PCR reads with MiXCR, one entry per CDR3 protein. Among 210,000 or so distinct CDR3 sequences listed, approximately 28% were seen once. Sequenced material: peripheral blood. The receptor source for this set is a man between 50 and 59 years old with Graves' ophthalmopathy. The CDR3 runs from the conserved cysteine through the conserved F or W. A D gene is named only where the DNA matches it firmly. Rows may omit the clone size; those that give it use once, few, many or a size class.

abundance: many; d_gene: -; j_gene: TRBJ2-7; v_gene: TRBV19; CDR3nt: TGTGCCAGTAGTCCAGGGTCTAGCTCCTACGAGCAGTACTTC; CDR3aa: CASSPGSSSYEQYF
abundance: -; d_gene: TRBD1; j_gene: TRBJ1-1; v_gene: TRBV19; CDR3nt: TGTGCCAGTAAGCGGACAGGGGGCTCGAACACTGAAGCTTTCTTT; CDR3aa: CASKRTGGSNTEAFF
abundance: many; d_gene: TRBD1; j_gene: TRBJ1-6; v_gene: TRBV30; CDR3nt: TGTGCCTGGAGCCACCCGGGACAGGCGAGGAATTCACCCCTCCACTTT; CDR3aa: CAWSHPGQARNSPLHF
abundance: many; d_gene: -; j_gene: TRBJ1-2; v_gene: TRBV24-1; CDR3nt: TGTGCCACCAGTGACAGGGGATACTATGGCTACACCTTC; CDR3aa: CATSDRGYYGYTF
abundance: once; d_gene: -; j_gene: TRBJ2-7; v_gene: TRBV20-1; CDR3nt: TGCAGTGCTAGAAGGCTAGCAGAATACGAGCAGTACTTC; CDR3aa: CSARRLAEYEQYF
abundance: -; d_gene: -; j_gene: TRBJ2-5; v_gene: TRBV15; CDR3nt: TGTGCCACCAGCGCAGTGGGGAGAACCCAAGAGACCCAGTACTTC; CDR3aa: CATSAVGRTQETQYF
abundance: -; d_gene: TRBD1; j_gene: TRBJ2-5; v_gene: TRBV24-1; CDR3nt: TGTGCCACCAGTGGCTCGGACAGGTCTTTGACCCAGTACTTC; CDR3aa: CATSGSDRSLTQYF
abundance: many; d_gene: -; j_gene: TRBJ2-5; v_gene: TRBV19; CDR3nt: TGTGCCAGTAGTATACAGGGAATCCCCAGCGGACAAGAGACCCAGTACTTC; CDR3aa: CASSIQGIPSGQETQYF
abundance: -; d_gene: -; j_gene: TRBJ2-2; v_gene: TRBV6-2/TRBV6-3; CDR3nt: TGTGCCACCCTCGTTGACACCGGGGAGCTGTTTTTT; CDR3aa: CATLVDTGELFF
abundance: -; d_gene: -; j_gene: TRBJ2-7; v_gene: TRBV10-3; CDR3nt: TGTGCCATCAGTTCCCCGATAAGCTCCTACGAGCAGTACTTC; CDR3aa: CAISSPISSYEQYF
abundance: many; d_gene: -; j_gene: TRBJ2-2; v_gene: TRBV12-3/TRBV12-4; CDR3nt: TGTGCCAGCAGCGCTACCGGGGAGCTGTTTTTT; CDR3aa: CASSATGELFF
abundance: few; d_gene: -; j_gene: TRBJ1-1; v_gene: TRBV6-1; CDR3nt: TGTGCCAGCAGCGTTCAGGAGAAAAATGAAGCTTTCTTT; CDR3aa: CASSVQEKNEAFF
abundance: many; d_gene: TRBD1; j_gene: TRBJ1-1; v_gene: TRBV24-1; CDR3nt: TGTGCCACCAGTCCGGGACAGGGGTTCGGGACTGAAGCTTTCTTT; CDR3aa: CATSPGQGFGTEAFF
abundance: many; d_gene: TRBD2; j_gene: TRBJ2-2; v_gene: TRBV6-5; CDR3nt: TGTGCCAGCAGGTCGGGACTAGTAAAAAACACCGGGGAGCTGTTTTTT; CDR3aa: CASRSGLVKNTGELFF
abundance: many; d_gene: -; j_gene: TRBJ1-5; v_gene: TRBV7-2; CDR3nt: TGTGCCAGCAGTCCTCCTGGGCCCGGCAATCAGCCCCAGCATTTT; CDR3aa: CASSPPGPGNQPQHF